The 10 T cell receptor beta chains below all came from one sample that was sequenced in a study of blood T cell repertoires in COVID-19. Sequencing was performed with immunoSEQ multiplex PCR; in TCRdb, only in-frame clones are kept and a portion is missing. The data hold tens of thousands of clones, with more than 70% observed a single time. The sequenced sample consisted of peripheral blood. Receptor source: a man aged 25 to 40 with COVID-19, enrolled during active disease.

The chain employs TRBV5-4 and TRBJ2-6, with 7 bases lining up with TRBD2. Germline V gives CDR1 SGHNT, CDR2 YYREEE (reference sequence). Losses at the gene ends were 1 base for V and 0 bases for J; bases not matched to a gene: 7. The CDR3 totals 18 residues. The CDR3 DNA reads TGTGCCAGCAGCTTGATGCAGGGAGGGTTCTCTGGGGCCAACGTCCTGACTTTC. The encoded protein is CASSLMQGGFSGANVLTF. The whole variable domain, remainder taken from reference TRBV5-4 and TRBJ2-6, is ETGVTQSPTHLIKTRGQQVTLRCSSQSGHNTVSWYQQALGQGPQFIFQYYREEENGRGNFPPRFSGLQFPNYSSELNVNALELDDSALYLCASSLMQGGFSGANVLTFGAGSRLTVL.

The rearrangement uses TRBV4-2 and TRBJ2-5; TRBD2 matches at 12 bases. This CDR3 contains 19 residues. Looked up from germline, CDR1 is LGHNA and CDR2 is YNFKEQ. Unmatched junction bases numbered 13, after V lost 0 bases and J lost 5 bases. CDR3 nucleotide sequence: TGTGCCAGCAGCCAAGATCCCCCTCTAGCGGGGGGGCCAGGGGAGACCCAGTACTTC. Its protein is CASSQDPPLAGGPGETQYF.

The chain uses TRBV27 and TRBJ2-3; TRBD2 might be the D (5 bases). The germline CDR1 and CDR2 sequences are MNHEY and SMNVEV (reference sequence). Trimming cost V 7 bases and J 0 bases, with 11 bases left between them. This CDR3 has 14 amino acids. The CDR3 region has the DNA TGTGCCAGCACCCCGGGGATTAGCACAGATACGCAGTATTTT. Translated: CASTPGISTDTQYF.

CDR3 nucleotide sequence: TGTGCCTGGATGGCCCCGGGGGGAGCACCCCTCCACTTT. It yields the protein CAWMAPGGAPLHF. V gene TRBV30 combines with J gene TRBJ1-6, with D possibly TRBD1 on 5 matching bases. The CDR3 extends over 13 amino acids. The germline V and J ends were trimmed by 4 bases and 11 bases, with 15 bases remaining between them. Germline CDR1 GTSNPN, CDR2 SVGIG (reference sequence).

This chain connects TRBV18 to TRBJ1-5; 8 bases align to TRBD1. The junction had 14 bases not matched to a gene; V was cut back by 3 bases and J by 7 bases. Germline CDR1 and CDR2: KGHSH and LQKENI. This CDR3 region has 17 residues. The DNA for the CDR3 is TGTGCCAGCTCACCGCAGGGGGCGCTAGGAGGAGCACAGCCCCAGCATTTT. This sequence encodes CASSPQGALGGAQPQHF. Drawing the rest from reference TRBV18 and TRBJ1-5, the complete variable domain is NAGVMQNPRHLVRRRGQEARLRCSPMKGHSHVYWYRQLPEEGLKFMVYLQKENIIDESGMPKERFSAEFPKEGPSILRIQQVVRGDSAAYFCASSPQGALGGAQPQHFGDGTRLSIL.

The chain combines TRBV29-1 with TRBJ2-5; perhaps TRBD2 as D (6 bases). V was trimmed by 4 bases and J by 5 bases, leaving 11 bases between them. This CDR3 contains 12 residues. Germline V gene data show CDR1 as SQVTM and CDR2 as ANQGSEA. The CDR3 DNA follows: TGCAGCGTTGCGTCAGGGAGGGAGACCCAGTACTTC. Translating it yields CSVASGRETQYF.

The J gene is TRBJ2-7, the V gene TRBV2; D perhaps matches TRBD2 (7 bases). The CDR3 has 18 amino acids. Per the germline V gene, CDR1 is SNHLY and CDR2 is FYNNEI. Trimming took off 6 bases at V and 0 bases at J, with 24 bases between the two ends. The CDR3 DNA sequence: TGTGCCAGCAGCGAAAAGGGGGGGACCTCCCCCACCTCCTACGAGCAGTACTTC. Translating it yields CASSEKGGTSPTSYEQYF.

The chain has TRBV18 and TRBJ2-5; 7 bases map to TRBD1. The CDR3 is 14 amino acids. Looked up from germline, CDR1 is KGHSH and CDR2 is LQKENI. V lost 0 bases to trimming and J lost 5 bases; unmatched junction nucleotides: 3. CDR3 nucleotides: TGTGCCAGCTCACCACCGGGACAGCGGGAGACCCAGTACTTC. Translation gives CASSPPGQRETQYF.

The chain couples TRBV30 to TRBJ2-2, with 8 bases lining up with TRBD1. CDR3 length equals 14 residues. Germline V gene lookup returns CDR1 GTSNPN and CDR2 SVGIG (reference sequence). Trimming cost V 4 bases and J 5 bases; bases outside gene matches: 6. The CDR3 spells CAWTGGAGTGELFF. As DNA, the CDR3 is TGTGCCTGGACAGGGGGCGCGGGAACCGGGGAGCTGTTTTTT.

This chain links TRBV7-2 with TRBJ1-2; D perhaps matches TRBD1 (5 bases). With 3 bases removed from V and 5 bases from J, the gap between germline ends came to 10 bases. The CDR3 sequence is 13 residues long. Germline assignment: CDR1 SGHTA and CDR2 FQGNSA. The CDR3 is CASSFYQGYGYTF. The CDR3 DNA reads TGTGCCAGCAGCTTCTATCAGGGATATGGCTACACCTTC.